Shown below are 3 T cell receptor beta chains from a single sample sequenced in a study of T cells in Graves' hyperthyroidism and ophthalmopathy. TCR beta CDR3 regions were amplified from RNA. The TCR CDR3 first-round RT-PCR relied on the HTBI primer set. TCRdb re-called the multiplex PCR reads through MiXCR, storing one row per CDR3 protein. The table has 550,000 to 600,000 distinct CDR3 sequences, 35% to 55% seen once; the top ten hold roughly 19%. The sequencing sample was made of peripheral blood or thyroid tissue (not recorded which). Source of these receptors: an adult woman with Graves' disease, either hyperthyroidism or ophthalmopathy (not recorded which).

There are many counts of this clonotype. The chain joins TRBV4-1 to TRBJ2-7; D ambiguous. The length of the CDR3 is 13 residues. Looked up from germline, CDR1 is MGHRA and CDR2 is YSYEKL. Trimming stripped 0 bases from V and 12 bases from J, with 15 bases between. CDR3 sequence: CASSQDTDRAPYF. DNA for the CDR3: TGCGCCAGCAGCCAAGACACCGACCGAGCTCCGTACTTC.

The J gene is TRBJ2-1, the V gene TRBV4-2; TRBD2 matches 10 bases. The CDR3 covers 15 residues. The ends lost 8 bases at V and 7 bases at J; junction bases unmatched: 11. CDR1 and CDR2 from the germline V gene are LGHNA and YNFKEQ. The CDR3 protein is CASRRSGRALNEQFF. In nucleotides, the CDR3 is TGTGCCAGCCGACGGAGCGGGAGGGCGTTGAATGAGCAGTTCTTC.

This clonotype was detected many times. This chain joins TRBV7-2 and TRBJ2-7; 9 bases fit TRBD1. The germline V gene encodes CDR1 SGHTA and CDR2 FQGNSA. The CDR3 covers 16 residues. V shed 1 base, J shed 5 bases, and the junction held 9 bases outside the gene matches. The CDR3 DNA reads TGTGCCAGCAGCTTAGTAGGGACAGGGTTATCCCACGAGCAGTACTTC. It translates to CASSLVGTGLSHEQYF.